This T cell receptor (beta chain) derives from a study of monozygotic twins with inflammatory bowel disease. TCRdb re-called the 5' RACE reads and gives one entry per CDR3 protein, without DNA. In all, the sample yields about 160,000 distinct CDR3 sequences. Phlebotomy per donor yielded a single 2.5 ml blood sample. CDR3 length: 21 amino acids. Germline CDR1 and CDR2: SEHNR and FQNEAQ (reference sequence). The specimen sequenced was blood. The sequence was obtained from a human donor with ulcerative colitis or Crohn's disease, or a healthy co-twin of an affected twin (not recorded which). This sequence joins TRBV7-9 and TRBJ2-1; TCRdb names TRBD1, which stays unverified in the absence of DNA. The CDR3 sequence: CASSLYPTGTGRGLALNEQFF.